One sample yielded the 26 T cell receptor beta chains listed below, sequenced in a study of cytomegalovirus exposure and HLA in healthy donors. Assay: immunoSEQ multiplex PCR; the TCRdb copy retains only in-frame clones and omits some. Of 120,000 or so clones in the sample, roughly 90% were seen once. Input material: PBMCs. All receptors come from a woman aged 18-35 years in good health and CMV-seronegative.

V gene TRBV4-2 combines with J gene TRBJ2-3; 10 bases align to TRBD2. The CDR3 is 19 residues long. V dropped 1 base and J dropped 3; count of bases not matched to a gene: 13. Germline assignment: CDR1 LGHNA and CDR2 YNFKEQ. The CDR3 DNA follows: TGTGCCAGCAGCCAAGTGGAACTCAGCGGGGGGGGCAAAACAGATACGCAGTATTTT. Translated, it gives CASSQVELSGGGKTDTQYF.

The rearrangement uses TRBV4-3 and TRBJ2-3, with D possibly TRBD2 on 7 matching bases. Germline assignment: CDR1 LGHNA and CDR2 YSLEER. Trimming cost V 0 bases and J 8 bases, with 21 bases left between them. The CDR3 is 17 amino acids. DNA for the CDR3: TGCGCCAGCAGCCAAGATCTGGGGGGGGCTCCCGTGGGTACGCAGTATTTT. As protein: CASSQDLGGAPVGTQYF.

CDR3 sequence (DNA): TGCGCCAGCGGCGGTTTGAATGAGCAGTTCTTC. This encodes CASGGLNEQFF. The chain employs TRBV10-1 and TRBJ2-1, with D unresolved. This CDR3 spans 11 amino acids. The ends were cut back, 8 bases at V and 7 bases at J, with 9 bases in the middle. Germline assignment: CDR1 WNHNN and CDR2 SYGVQD (reference sequence).

V usage is TRBV5-1 and J usage is TRBJ1-4; unclear D gene. Trimming removed 1 base from V and 8 bases from J, with 12 bases in between. The germline CDR1 and CDR2 sequences are SGHRS and YFSETQ. The CDR3 has 14 amino acids. CDR3 DNA sequence: TGCGCCAGCAGCTTGTACTCCACCGGGGAAAAACTGTTTTTT. Translated: CASSLYSTGEKLFF.

This chain connects TRBV28 to TRBJ1-1, with no clear D. The CDR3 consists of 14 residues. V lost 2 bases and J 4 bases, leaving 11 bases between the germline ends. CDR1 is MDHEN and CDR2 is SYDVKM in the germline V gene. CDR3 bases: TGTGCCAGCAGTTTAAGTGTTGTCGGCACTGAAGCTTTCTTT. Its translation: CASSLSVVGTEAFF.

The V and J genes are TRBV30 and TRBJ1-4, with D hard to call. Trimming shortened V by 4 bases and J by 8 bases, and 17 bases separated the two germline ends. Germline assignment: CDR1 GTSNPN and CDR2 SVGIG (reference sequence). This CDR3 has 14 amino acids. Written as DNA, the CDR3 is TGTGCCTGGACCGAATCTTGGCCGTCCGAAAAACTGTTTTTT. Translation gives CAWTESWPSEKLFF.

The chain joins TRBV7-3 to TRBJ1-2, with 8 positions matching TRBD1. Germline CDR1 is SGHTA and CDR2 is FQGTGA. The CDR3 has 17 residues. Trimming removed 5 bases from V and 2 bases from J; junction bases left unmatched: 13. CDR3 protein: CASSLHPGGQENYGYTF. The CDR3 DNA follows: TGTGCCAGCAGCCTACACCCGGGGGGACAGGAGAACTATGGCTACACCTTC.

The V and J genes are TRBV5-1 and TRBJ2-2; D ambiguous. Germline loops: CDR1 SGHRS, CDR2 YFSETQ. The CDR3 is 13 residues long. V dropped 0 bases and J dropped 9 bases, with 9 bases sitting between them. CDR3 sequence (DNA): TGCGCCAGCAGCTTGGGGTCGGAGAGGGAGCTGTTTTTT. Encoded protein: CASSLGSERELFF.

This rearrangement joins TRBV27 to TRBJ2-7; 7 bases agree with TRBD2. The CDR3 runs to 13 residues. V lost 10 bases and J lost 0; bases outside the gene matches: 6. CDR1 MNHEY and CDR2 SMNVEV come from the germline V gene (reference sequence). The CDR3: CATRGLDSYEQYF. The CDR3 nucleotides are TGTGCCACCAGAGGACTAGACTCCTACGAGCAGTACTTC.

This chain joins TRBV9 and TRBJ1-5; D is possibly TRBD1 (5 bases). V lost 2 bases and J 5 bases, leaving 8 bases between the germline ends. This CDR3 comprises 13 residues. Per the germline V gene, CDR1 is SGDLS and CDR2 is YYNGEE. The CDR3 spells CASSVEGDQPQHF. CDR3 nucleotide sequence: TGTGCCAGCAGCGTCGAAGGGGATCAGCCCCAGCATTTT.

CDR3 DNA: TGTGCCAGCAGTTTGCAAGGGGGCTCCTACGAGCAGTACTTC. Residues: CASSLQGGSYEQYF. The rearrangement uses TRBV27 and TRBJ2-7; D is perhaps TRBD1 (6 bases). The germline V and J ends were trimmed by 3 bases and 0 bases, with 9 bases remaining between them. The V gene's germline CDR1 is MNHEY and CDR2 SMNVEV (reference sequence). This CDR3 contains 14 residues.

J is TRBJ1-5 and V is TRBV19; D might be TRBD1 (5 bases). The CDR3 extends over 16 amino acids. Germline values: CDR1 LNHDA, CDR2 SQIVND (reference sequence). V was pared by 3 bases and J by 0 bases, with 12 bases between. CDR3 coding DNA: TGTGCCAGTAGTATCCGACAGTCCTATAGCAATCAGCCCCAGCATTTT. The encoded protein is CASSIRQSYSNQPQHF.

The chain's CDR3 is CASSLIPGQPPETQYF. The CDR3, as DNA: TGTGCCAGCAGCTTGATCCCGGGACAGCCCCCAGAGACCCAGTACTTC. The rearrangement links TRBV28 to TRBJ2-5, with 7 bases that match TRBD1. This CDR3 comprises 16 residues. The V gene end was trimmed by 6 bases and the J gene end by 4 bases; junction bases not matched to a gene: 14. Germline CDR1 reads MDHEN; CDR2 reads SYDVKM.

The chain combines TRBV11-1 with TRBJ2-7; maybe TRBD1 (6 bases). The CDR3 sequence is 14 residues long. Germline CDR1 SGHAT, CDR2 FQDESV (reference sequence). The germline V and J ends were trimmed by 4 bases and 4 bases, with 14 bases remaining between them. In DNA form, the CDR3 reads TGTGCCAGCAGCTCAAGGACAGAGAGATACGAGCAGTACTTC. Translated: CASSSRTERYEQYF.

The chain employs TRBV9 and TRBJ2-3; 15 bases are shared with TRBD2. The CDR3 has 17 amino acids. The V and J ends lost 5 bases and 4 bases, in that order; junction bases with no gene match: 8. Germline V CDR1 and CDR2: SGDLS, YYNGEE. The chain's CDR3 is CASSAGLAGGGADTQYF. CDR3 coding DNA: TGTGCCAGCAGTGCGGGACTAGCGGGGGGCGGCGCAGATACGCAGTATTTT.

The rearrangement uses TRBV14 and TRBJ2-3; no definite D call. Germline CDR1 and CDR2: SGHDN and FVKESK. CDR3 length: 14 amino acids. V was clipped by 5 bases and J by 0 bases, with 9 bases between them. CDR3 sequence: CASSSSRSTDTQYF. As DNA, the CDR3 is TGTGCCAGCAGCTCGTCGCGGAGCACAGATACGCAGTATTTT.

The chain links TRBV6-4 to TRBJ1-2; 7 positions agree with TRBD1. The ends lost 2 bases at V and 4 bases at J; junction bases unmatched: 7. CDR1 MRHNA and CDR2 SNTAGT come from the germline V gene. The CDR3 length is 15 residues. The CDR3 nucleotides are TGTGCCAGCAGTGACGGGCCAGGGGGAGGCTATGGCTACACCTTC. This gives the protein CASSDGPGGGYGYTF.

The rearrangement uses TRBV6-6 and TRBJ2-4, with D possibly matching TRBD2 (5 bases). The CDR3 covers 15 residues. The germline V gene has CDR1 MNHNY and CDR2 SVGAGI (reference sequence). Trimming took off 2 bases at V and 9 bases at J, with 17 bases between the two ends. The CDR3 is CASSYEDSPIGIQYF. The CDR3 nucleotides read TGTGCCAGCAGTTACGAGGACTCTCCTATAGGCATTCAGTACTTC.

V usage is TRBV27 and J usage is TRBJ1-1, with D uncertain. The germline gives CDR1 MNHEY, CDR2 SMNVEV (reference sequence). V was pared by 6 bases and J by 5 bases, with 22 bases between. The CDR3 runs to 16 residues. As DNA, the CDR3 is TGTGCCAGCAGCAAAAGTAGCGTGGGAGTATGGACTGAAGCTTTCTTT. This codes for CASSKSSVGVWTEAFF.

The chain uses TRBV30 and TRBJ2-3; 13 nucleotides line up with TRBD2. The CDR3 length is 16 residues. CDR1 and CDR2 from the germline V gene are GTSNPN and SVGIG (reference sequence). The trim removed 3 bases at V and 3 bases at J, leaving 6 bases unmatched. In DNA, the CDR3 is TGTGCCTGGAGCCCTGGGACTAGCGGGGCGACAGATACGCAGTATTTT. Its protein product is CAWSPGTSGATDTQYF.

The V call is TRBV4-1, the J call TRBJ1-1, with D possibly matching TRBD1 (5 bases). Germline V gene data show CDR1 as MGHRA and CDR2 as YSYEKL. The germline V and J ends were trimmed by 1 base and 0 bases, with 9 bases remaining between them. The CDR3 loop spans 15 amino acids. The CDR3 protein is CASSQVDSMNTEAFF. The CDR3 coding sequence is TGCGCCAGCAGCCAAGTCGACAGCATGAACACTGAAGCTTTCTTT.

The chain has TRBV30 and TRBJ2-7, with 15 bases lining up with TRBD2. CDR3 length: 15 amino acids. After removal of 1 base from V and 4 bases from J, the junction contained 2 bases not matched to a gene. The germline V gene has CDR1 GTSNPN and CDR2 SVGIG (reference sequence). CDR3 in DNA: TGTGCCTGGAGTGCAGGACTAGCGGGGGGGTACGAGCAGTACTTC. Its protein is CAWSAGLAGGYEQYF.

The DNA for the CDR3 is TGTGCCAGCAGCTTGAGGGACAGCCTCGTACAAGAGACCCAGTACTTC. Its translation is CASSLRDSLVQETQYF. The chain is built from TRBV7-8 and TRBJ2-5, with TRBD1 matching over 7 bases. CDR3 size: 16 residues. Trimming at V came to 3 bases and at J to 2 bases, leaving 9 bases not matched to a gene. Germline CDR1 reads SGHVS; CDR2 reads FQNEAQ.

The chain combines TRBV5-1 with TRBJ2-5, with TRBD2 matching over 8 bases. Unmatched junction bases numbered 2, after V lost 4 bases and J lost 3 bases. Germline lookup yields CDR1 SGHRS and CDR2 YFSETQ. The CDR3 loop spans 13 amino acids. The CDR3 here is CASSPAGEETQYF. Here the CDR3 DNA reads TGCGCCAGCAGCCCAGCGGGAGAAGAGACCCAGTACTTC.

This rearrangement joins TRBV15 to TRBJ2-1; D uncertain. Trimming stripped 0 bases from V and 0 bases from J, with 15 bases between. The germline CDR1 and CDR2 sequences are LNHNV and YYDKDF (reference sequence). The CDR3 runs 18 residues. The CDR3 protein is CATSRDPSNASSYNEQFF. DNA of the CDR3: TGTGCCACCAGCAGAGATCCGAGCAACGCAAGCTCCTACAATGAGCAGTTCTTC. Full variable domain (missing parts from reference TRBV15 and TRBJ2-1): DAMVIQNPRYQVTQFGKPVTLSCSQTLNHNVMYWYQQKSSQAPKLLFHYYDKDFNNEADTPDNFQSRRPNTSFCFLDIRSPGLGDTAMYLCATSRDPSNASSYNEQFFGPGTRLTVL.

The chain uses TRBV2 and TRBJ1-2; TRBD1 is a possible D gene (5 bases). CDR1 and CDR2 from the germline V gene are SNHLY and FYNNEI. The CDR3 is 15 residues long. Trimming stripped 6 bases from V and 3 bases from J, with 17 bases between. The CDR3 loop is CASSPGAGGDYGYTF. The CDR3 nucleotides are TGTGCCAGCAGCCCCGGGGCGGGGGGGGACTATGGCTACACCTTC.